The source of this T cell receptor beta chain is a study of blood T cell repertoires in COVID-19. Germline V lookup: CDR1 MDHEN, CDR2 SYDVKM. The CDR3 loop spans 15 amino acids. The ends were cut back, 7 bases at V and 2 bases at J, with 15 bases in the middle. Assay used: immunoSEQ multiplex PCR; TCRdb lists only in-frame clones, some missing. The profile shows about 120,000 clones, about 70% of them singletons. This TCR came from a man in his sixties with acute or convalescent COVID-19. This rearrangement joins TRBV28 to TRBJ1-5, with D perhaps matching TRBD1 (5 bases). Material: peripheral blood. CDR3 bases: TGTGCCAGCATACCGGGCGGGGCTGGCAATCAGCCCCAGCATTTT. Its translation is CASIPGGAGNQPQHF. Combining the CDR3 with reference TRBV28 and TRBJ1-5 gives the whole variable domain DVKVTQSSRYLVKRTGEKVFLECVQDMDHENMFWYRQDPGLGLRLIYFSYDVKMKEKGDIPEGYSVSREKKERFSLILESASTNQTSMYLCASIPGGAGNQPQHFGDGTRLSIL.